This TCR beta chain was captured in a study of tumor-infiltrating lymphocytes in primary liver carcinoma. TCR beta cDNA came from roughly 0.45 ug total RNA, primed with a constant-region primer. Three rounds of nested multiplex PCR with slightly modified ARM-PCR produced TCR beta libraries. It was with TRBV1-TRBV30 forward primers and a C-beta reverse primer that the first two PCR rounds were run, at 10 cycles each. One entry per CDR3 protein results from TCRdb running MiXCR on the multiplex PCR reads. The repertoire holds 80,000 or so distinct CDR3 sequences, with roughly two thirds as singletons. Extraction of RNA together with DNA used roughly 20-32 mg of unsorted bulk tissue. This clonotype was recorded many times. The CDR3 length is 16 residues. CDR1 is LGHNT, CDR2 FRNRAP, per germline. V lost 1 base to trimming and J lost 4 bases; unmatched junction nucleotides: 5.

The J gene is TRBJ2-5, the V gene TRBV12-5; 11 bases match TRBD2. The specimen was liver tumor tissue from sampling region 4. The subset denotes: tumor region T4, right-lateral pole. The clonotype was recovered from a woman in her sixties with primary liver carcinoma and hepatitis B virus infection. The CDR3, as DNA: TGTGCTAGTGGTTTGGCGGGACTAGCGGATGGAGAGACCCAGTACTTC. Protein: CASGLAGLADGETQYF. Variable domain in full (rest from reference TRBV12-5 and TRBJ2-5): DARVTQTPRHKVTEMGQEVTMRCQPILGHNTVFWYRQTMMQGLELLAYFRNRAPLDDSGMPKDRFSAEMPDATLATLKIQPSEPRDSAVYFCASGLAGLADGETQYFGPGTRLLVL.